The present TCR beta chain was sequenced within a study of blood T cell repertoires in COVID-19. Overall study context: PBMCs, B-cell-depleted T cells, or T cells were the source of the cDNA or gDNA that made up the material.

The germline V gene encodes CDR1 MNHEY and CDR2 SVGAGI. The CDR3 consists of 14 residues. Between the trimmed V and J ends, which lost 6 bases and 1 base, there was a span of 12 bases. In the original analysis: Reference gene primer amplification gave nucleated cell count estimates. Produced via immunoSEQ multiplex PCR; TCRdb's table is partial and in-frame only. V and J calls and clone size come straight from that table; D and trimming were deduced from the DNA. The sample consists of 150,000 to 200,000 clones, approximately 86% of them appearing once. This clone has just one count. Material: peripheral blood. The receptor comes from a woman in her 30s with active or convalescent COVID-19. J is TRBJ1-1 and V is TRBV6-5; D might be TRBD1 (6 bases). CDR3 sequence reads: CASSATGQNTEAFF. The CDR3 region has the DNA TGTGCCAGCAGCGCAACAGGGCAGAACACTGAAGCTTTCTTT.